This T cell receptor (beta chain) appears in the sequencing data of a study of molecular identifiers for immune sequencing clone quantification. Many counts were recorded for this clonotype. A single record per CDR3 protein comes from TCRdb applying MiXCR to the PCR reads. The sample gives over 300,000 distinct CDR3 sequences, 24% of which show up once; roughly 0.7% is in the top ten. V was cut by 1 base and J by 1 base, with 9 bases left in between. The CDR3 runs 15 residues. The germline gives CDR1 SGHTA, CDR2 FQGTGA. The clonotype was recovered from a human donor in good health. Some libraries in this study had Jurkat cell RNA spiked in. The specimen sequenced was naive CD8+ T cells from blood, with Jurkat cell RNA spiked in. Subset defined: FACS-sorted CD8+CD4-CCR7+CD45RA+ naive T cells. J is TRBJ2-3 and V is TRBV7-3; D is ambiguous. CDR3 sequence: CASSLIGGGTDTQYF. The CDR3 DNA reads as TGTGCCAGCAGCTTAATTGGTGGGGGCACAGATACGCAGTATTTT.